A selection of T cell receptor beta chains follows, all from one sample in a study of T cells in Graves' hyperthyroidism and ophthalmopathy. TCRdb analysed the multiplex PCR reads with MiXCR anew, one entry per CDR3 protein. The sample carries hundreds of thousands of distinct CDR3 sequences, more than 12% recorded once. Sequenced input: blood. Receptors were obtained from a woman aged 45-60 years with Graves' ophthalmopathy. Each CDR3 is given with its conserved first and last residue. D genes are given only for firm matches.

D | J | V | CDR3
. | TRBJ1-5 | TRBV27 | CASRTLRDLRHSNQPQHF
. | TRBJ2-2 | TRBV7-2 | CASSPRGLAANTGELFF
TRBD2 | TRBJ2-1 | TRBV20-1 | CSAPRVTSGRVSYNEQFF
. | TRBJ1-1 | TRBV29-1 | CTAGWENTEAFF
TRBD1 | TRBJ1-2 | TRBV6-1 | CASSSGGEPYGYTF
TRBD2 | TRBJ2-5 | TRBV2 | CASISGETQYF
TRBD1 | TRBJ2-3 | TRBV6-1 | CASSFFHSGTGVTDTQYF
TRBD2 | TRBJ2-7 | TRBV5-4 | CASSPVAGGPYEQYF
TRBD2 | TRBJ2-1 | TRBV28 | CASSSLGGRARYEQFF
TRBD2 | TRBJ2-1 | TRBV6-2/TRBV6-3 | CASSYFFERTSGTSYNEQFF
. | TRBJ2-7 | TRBV6-1 | CASRPGPRYEQYF
. | TRBJ1-5 | TRBV20-1 | CSARDTGMGREPQHF
. | TRBJ2-2 | TRBV19 | CASSIFFEGYGRANTGELFF
. | TRBJ1-3 | TRBV4-1 | CASSQEYRSGNTIYF
. | TRBJ1-3 | TRBV28 | CASSSSGTDSGNTIYF